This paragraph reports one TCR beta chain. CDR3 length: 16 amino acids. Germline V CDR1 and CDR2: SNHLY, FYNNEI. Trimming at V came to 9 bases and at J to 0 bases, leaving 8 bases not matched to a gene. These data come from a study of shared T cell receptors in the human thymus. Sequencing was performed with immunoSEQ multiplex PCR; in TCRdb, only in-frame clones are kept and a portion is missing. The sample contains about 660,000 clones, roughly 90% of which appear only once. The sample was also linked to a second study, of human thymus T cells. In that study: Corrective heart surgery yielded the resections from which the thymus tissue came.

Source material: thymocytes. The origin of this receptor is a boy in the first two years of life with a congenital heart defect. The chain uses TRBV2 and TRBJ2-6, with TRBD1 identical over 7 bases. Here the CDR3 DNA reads TGTGCCAGTGAGGGACAGTCCCCCTCTGGGGCCAACGTCCTGACTTTC. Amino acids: CASEGQSPSGANVLTF.